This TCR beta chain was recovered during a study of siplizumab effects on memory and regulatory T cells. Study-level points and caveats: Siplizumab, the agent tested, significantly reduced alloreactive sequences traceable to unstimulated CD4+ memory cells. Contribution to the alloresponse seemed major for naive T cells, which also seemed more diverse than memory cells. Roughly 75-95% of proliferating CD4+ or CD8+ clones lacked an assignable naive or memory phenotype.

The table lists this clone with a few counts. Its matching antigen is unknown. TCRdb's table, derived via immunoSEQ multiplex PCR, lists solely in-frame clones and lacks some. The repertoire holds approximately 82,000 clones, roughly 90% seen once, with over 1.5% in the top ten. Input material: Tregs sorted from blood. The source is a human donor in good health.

This chain's CDR3 is CASSLTENTEAFF. CDR3 nucleotide sequence: TGTGCCAGCAGTTTGACAGAGAACACTGAAGCTTTCTTT. The chain recombines TRBV6-6 with TRBJ1-1, with TRBD1 as a possible D gene (5 bases). Trimming left V 4 bases short and J 1 base short, with 7 bases between. The germline CDR1 and CDR2 sequences are MNHNY and SVGAGI (reference sequence). This CDR3 has 13 residues.